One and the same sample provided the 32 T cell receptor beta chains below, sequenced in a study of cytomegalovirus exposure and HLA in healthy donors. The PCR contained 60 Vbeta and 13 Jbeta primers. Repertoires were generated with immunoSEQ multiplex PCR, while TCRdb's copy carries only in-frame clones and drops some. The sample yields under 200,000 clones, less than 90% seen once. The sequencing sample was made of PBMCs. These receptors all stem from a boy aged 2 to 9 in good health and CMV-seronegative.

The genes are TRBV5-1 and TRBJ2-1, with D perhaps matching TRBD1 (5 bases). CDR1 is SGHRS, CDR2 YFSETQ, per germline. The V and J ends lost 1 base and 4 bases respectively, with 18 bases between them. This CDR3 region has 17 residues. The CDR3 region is CASSLMAGKGWYNEQFF. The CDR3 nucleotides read TGCGCCAGCAGCTTGATGGCCGGTAAGGGGTGGTACAATGAGCAGTTCTTC.

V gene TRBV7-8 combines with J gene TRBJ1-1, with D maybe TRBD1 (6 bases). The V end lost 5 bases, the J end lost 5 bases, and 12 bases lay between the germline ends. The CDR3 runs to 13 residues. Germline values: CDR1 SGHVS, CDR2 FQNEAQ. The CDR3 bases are TGTGCCAGCAGCCGAAAGGGGGGGACTGAAGCTTTCTTT. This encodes CASSRKGGTEAFF.

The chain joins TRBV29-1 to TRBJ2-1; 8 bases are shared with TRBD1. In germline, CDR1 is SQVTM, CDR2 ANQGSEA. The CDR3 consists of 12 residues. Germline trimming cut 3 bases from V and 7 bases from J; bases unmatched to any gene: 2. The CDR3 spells CSVEDRVNEQFF. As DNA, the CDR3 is TGCAGCGTTGAGGACAGGGTGAATGAGCAGTTCTTC.

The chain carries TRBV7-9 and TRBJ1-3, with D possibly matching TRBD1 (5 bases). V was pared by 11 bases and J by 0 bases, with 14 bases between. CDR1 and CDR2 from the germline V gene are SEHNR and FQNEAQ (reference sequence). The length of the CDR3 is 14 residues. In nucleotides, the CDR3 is TGTGCCCACGGGGGGATCTACTCTGGAAACACCATATATTTT. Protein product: CAHGGIYSGNTIYF.

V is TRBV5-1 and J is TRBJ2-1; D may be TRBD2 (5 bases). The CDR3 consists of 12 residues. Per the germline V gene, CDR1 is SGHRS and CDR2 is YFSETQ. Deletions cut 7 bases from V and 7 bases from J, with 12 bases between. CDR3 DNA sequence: TGCGCCAGCGACGGGGTTACGAATGAGCAGTTCTTC. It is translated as CASDGVTNEQFF.

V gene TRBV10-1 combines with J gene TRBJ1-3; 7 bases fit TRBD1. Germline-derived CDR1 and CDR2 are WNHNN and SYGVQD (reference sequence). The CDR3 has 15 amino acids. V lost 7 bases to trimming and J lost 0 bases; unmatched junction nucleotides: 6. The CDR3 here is CASKGAPHSGNTIYF. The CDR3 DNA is TGCGCCAGCAAGGGGGCCCCTCACTCTGGAAACACCATATATTTT.

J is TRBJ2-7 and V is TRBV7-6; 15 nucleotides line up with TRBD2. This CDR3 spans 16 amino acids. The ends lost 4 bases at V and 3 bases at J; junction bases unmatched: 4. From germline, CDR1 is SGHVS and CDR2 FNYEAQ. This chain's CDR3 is CASSSRTSGRVYEQYF. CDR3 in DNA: TGTGCCAGCAGCTCGCGGACTAGCGGGAGGGTCTACGAGCAGTACTTC.

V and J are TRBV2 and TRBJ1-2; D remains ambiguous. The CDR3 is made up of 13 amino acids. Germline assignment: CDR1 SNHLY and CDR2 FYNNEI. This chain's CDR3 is CASSPGRDYGYTF. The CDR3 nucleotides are TGTGCTTCAAGCCCGGGGAGGGACTATGGCTACACCTTC.

CDR3 loop: CASSVGSSGSSYEQYF. The CDR3 DNA sequence: TGTGCCAGCAGCGTAGGGTCTAGCGGGAGCTCCTACGAGCAGTACTTC. The chain joins TRBV9 to TRBJ2-7, with 10 bases matching TRBD2. CDR1 is SGDLS, CDR2 YYNGEE, per germline. V gave up 0 bases and J gave up 0 bases; unmatched junction bases: 3. The CDR3 length is 16 residues.

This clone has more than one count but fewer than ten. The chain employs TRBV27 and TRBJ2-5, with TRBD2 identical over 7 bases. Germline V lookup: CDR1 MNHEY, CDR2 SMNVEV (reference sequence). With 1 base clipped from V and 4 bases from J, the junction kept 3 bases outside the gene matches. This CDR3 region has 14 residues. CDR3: CASSLWGRAETQYF. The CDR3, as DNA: TGTGCCAGCAGTTTATGGGGGAGGGCAGAGACCCAGTACTTC.

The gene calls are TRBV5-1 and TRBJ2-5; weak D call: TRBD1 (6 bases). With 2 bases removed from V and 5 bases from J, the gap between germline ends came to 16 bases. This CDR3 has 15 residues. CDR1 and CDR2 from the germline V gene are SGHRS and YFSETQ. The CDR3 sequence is CASSLQGAPTETQYF. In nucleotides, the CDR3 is TGCGCCAGCAGCTTACAGGGTGCCCCGACGGAGACCCAGTACTTC.

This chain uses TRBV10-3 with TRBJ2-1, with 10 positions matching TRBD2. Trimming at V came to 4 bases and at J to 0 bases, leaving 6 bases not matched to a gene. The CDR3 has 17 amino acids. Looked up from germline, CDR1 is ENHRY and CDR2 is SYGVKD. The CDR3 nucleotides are TGTGCCATCAGTGCCCCTAGCGGGAGTTACTCCTACAATGAGCAGTTCTTC. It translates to CAISAPSGSYSYNEQFF.

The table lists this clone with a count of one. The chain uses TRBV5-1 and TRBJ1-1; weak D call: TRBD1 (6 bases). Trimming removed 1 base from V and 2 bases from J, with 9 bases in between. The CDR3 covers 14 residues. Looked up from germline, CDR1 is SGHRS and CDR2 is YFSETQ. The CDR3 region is CASSLTGFNTEAFF. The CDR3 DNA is TGCGCCAGCAGCTTGACAGGGTTTAACACTGAAGCTTTCTTT.

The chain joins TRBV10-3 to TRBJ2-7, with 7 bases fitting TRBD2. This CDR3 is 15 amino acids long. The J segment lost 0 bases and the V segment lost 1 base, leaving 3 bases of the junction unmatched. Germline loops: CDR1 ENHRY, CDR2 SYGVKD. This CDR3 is CAISEWEGISYEQYF. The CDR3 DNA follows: TGTGCCATCAGTGAGTGGGAGGGGATCTCCTACGAGCAGTACTTC.

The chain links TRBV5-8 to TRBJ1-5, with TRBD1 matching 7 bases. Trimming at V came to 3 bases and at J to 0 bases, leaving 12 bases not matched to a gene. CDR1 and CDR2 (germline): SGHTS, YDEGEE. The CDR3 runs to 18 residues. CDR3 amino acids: CASSSPGQPQYSNQPQHF. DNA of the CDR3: TGTGCCAGCAGCTCCCCGGGACAGCCACAATATAGCAATCAGCCCCAGCATTTT. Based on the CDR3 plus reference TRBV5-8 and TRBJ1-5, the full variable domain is EAGVTQSPTHLIKTRGQQATLRCSPISGHTSVYWYQQALGLGLQFLLWYDEGEERNRGNFPPRFSGRQFPNYSSELNVNALELEDSALYLCASSSPGQPQYSNQPQHFGDGTRLSIL.

CDR3 in DNA: TGTGCCAGCAGCCCCCCCCCGGGACTAGGGCTCTACGAGCAGTACTTC. Amino acids: CASSPPPGLGLYEQYF. The rearrangement links TRBV28 to TRBJ2-7; 8 bases line up with TRBD2. The CDR3 contains 16 residues. Germline CDR1 reads MDHEN; CDR2 reads SYDVKM. J gave up 3 bases and V 6 bases, and 13 bases lay outside the gene matches. Based on the CDR3 plus reference TRBV28 and TRBJ2-7, the full variable domain is DVKVTQSSRYLVKRTGEKVFLECVQDMDHENMFWYRQDPGLGLRLIYFSYDVKMKEKGDIPEGYSVSREKKERFSLILESASTNQTSMYLCASSPPPGLGLYEQYFGPGTRLTVT.

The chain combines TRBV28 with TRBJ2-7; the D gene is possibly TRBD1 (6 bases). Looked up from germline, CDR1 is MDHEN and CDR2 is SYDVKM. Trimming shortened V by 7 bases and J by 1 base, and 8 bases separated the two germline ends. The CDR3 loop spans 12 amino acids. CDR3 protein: CASTGESYEQYF. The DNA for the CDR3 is TGTGCCAGCACAGGGGAATCCTACGAGCAGTACTTC.

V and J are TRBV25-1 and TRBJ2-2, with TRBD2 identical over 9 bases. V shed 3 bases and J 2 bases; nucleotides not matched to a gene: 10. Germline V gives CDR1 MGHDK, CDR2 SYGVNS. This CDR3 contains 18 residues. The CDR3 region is CASSDLSREGPNTGELFF. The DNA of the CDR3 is TGTGCCAGCAGTGACTTATCGCGGGAGGGCCCTAACACCGGGGAGCTGTTTTTT.

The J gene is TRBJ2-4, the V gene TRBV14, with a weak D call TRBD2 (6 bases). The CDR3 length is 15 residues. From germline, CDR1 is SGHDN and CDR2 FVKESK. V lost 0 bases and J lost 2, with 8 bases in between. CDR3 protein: CASSQERGSKNIQYF. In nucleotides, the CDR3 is TGTGCCAGCAGCCAAGAACGGGGGTCCAAAAACATTCAGTACTTC.

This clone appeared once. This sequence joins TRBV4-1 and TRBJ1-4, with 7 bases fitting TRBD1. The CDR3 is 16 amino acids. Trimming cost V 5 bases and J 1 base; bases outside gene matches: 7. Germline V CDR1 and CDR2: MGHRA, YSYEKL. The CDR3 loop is CASSVRRTGTNEKLFF. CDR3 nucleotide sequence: TGCGCCAGCAGCGTTAGAAGGACAGGAACTAATGAAAAACTGTTTTTT.

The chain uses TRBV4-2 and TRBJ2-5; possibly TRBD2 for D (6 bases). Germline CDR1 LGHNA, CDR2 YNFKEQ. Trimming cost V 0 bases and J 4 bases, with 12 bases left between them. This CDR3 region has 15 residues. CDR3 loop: CASSQEPGVLETQYF. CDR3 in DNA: TGTGCCAGCAGCCAAGAGCCGGGAGTTTTAGAGACCCAGTACTTC.

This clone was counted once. This CDR3 reads CASRVLAGGLEQFF. CDR3 DNA: TGTGCCAGCAGAGTTCTAGCGGGAGGCCTTGAGCAGTTCTTC. This chain links TRBV27 with TRBJ2-1, with 11 bases fitting TRBD2. V trimming: 6 bases; J trimming: 9 bases; junction bases outside the gene matches: 7. CDR3 size: 14 residues. Germline V gene data show CDR1 as MNHEY and CDR2 as SMNVEV (reference sequence).

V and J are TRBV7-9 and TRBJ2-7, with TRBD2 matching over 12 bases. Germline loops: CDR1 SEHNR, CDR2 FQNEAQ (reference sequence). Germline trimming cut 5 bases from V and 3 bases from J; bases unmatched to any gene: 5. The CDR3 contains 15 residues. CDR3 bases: TGTGCCAGCAGCCGACTAGCGGGAGTCAGCTACGAGCAGTACTTC. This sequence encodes CASSRLAGVSYEQYF.

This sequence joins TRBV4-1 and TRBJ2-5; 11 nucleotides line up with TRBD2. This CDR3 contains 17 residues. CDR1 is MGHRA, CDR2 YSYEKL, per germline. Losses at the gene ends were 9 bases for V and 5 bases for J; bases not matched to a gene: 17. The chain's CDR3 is CASPRGSGRVCRETQYF. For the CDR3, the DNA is TGCGCCAGTCCACGGGGTAGCGGGAGGGTATGCCGGGAGACCCAGTACTTC.

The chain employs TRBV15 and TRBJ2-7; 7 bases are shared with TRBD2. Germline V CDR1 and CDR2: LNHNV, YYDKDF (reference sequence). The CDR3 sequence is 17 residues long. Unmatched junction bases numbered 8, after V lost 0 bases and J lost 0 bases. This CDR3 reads CATSRDLDGLGSYEQYF. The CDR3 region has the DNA TGTGCCACCAGCAGAGATCTTGACGGACTAGGCTCCTACGAGCAGTACTTC.

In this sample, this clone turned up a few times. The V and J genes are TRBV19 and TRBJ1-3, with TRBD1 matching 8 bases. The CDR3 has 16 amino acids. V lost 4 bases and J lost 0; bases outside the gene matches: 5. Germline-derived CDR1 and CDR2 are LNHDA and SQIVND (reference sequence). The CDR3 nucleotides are TGTGCCAGTAGTACCCGACAGGGGAACTCTGGAAACACCATATATTTT. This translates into CASSTRQGNSGNTIYF.

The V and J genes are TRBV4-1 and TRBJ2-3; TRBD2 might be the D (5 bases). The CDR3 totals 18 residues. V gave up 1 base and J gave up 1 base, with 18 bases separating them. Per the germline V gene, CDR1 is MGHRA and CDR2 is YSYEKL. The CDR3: CASSQVPGISEGTDTQYF. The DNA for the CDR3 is TGCGCCAGCAGCCAAGTCCCGGGGATTAGTGAAGGCACAGATACGCAGTATTTT.

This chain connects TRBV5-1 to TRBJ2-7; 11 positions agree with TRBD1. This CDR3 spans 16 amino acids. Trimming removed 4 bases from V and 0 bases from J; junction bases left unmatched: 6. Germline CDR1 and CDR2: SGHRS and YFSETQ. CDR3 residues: CASSMGQGESSYEQYF. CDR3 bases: TGCGCCAGCAGCATGGGACAGGGGGAAAGCTCCTACGAGCAGTACTTC.

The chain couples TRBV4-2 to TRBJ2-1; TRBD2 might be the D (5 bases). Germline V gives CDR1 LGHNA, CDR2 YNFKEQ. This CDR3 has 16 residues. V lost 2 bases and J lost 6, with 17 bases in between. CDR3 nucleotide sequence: TGTGCCAGCAGCCAACCCAGAACGGGATCGATCAATGAGCAGTTCTTC. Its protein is CASSQPRTGSINEQFF.

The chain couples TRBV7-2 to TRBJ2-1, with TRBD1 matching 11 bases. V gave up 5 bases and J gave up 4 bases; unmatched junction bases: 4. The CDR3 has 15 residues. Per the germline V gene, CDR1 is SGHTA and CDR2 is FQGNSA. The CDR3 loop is CASSRGQGGYNEQFF. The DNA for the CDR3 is TGTGCCAGCAGCCGGGGACAGGGGGGTTACAATGAGCAGTTCTTC.

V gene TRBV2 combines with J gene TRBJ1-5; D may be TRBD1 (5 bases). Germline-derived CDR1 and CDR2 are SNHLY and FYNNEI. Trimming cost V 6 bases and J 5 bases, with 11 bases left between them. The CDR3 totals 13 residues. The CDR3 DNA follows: TGTGCCAGCAGCCAGGGCCAGGATCAGCCCCAGCATTTT. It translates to CASSQGQDQPQHF.

CDR3 sequence (DNA): TGTGCCAGCAGCCCAGGGACCCAGTACTTC. Its protein product is CASSPGTQYF. The gene calls are TRBV7-9 and TRBJ2-5, with D hard to call. Germline loops: CDR1 SEHNR, CDR2 FQNEAQ (reference sequence). Trimming pared 5 bases from V and 7 bases from J, leaving 5 bases between. CDR3 size: 10 residues.